This T cell receptor (beta chain) was recorded in a study of T cells in Graves' hyperthyroidism and ophthalmopathy. Study details: Specimen type is peripheral blood, collected at initial diagnosis prior to any treatment.

This CDR3 has 14 amino acids. Germline CDR1 is MNHNS and CDR2 is SASEGT. V lost 7 bases, J lost 9 bases, and 9 bases stayed unmatched. This clonotype was seen only a few times. Patients between 18 and 65 years old had hyperthyroidism, newly diagnosed and lasting under 2 months. TCR beta CDR3 regions were amplified from RNA. With the HTBI primer set, the TCR CDR3 went through a first round of RT-PCR. TCRdb used MiXCR to reprocess the multiplex PCR reads, holding one entry per CDR3 protein. The sample contains about 740,000 distinct CDR3 sequences, 13% to 15% of which appear only once. The J gene is TRBJ1-6, the V gene TRBV6-1, with TRBD1 identical over 7 bases. The TCR was taken from a woman younger than 35 with Graves' hyperthyroidism. The sequenced sample consisted of blood. CDR3 coding DNA: TGTGCCAGCACCAGGCAGGGGGGGGTTTCACCCCTCCACTTT. Protein: CASTRQGGVSPLHF.